This is a list of T cell receptor beta chains from one sample in a study of shared clonotypes between healthy human individuals. Produced via immunoSEQ multiplex PCR; TCRdb's table is partial and in-frame only. The sample lists around 1,100,000 clones, 70% to 80% occurring once. Material for sequencing was memory CD4+ T cells from PBMCs. Receptors were obtained from a man aged 18 to 35 in good health. Some clones in this sample may be carry-over from other donors' samples. Each CDR3 is given with its conserved first and last residue. D genes are given only for firm matches. Some rows have no size entry. The others give once, few or many, or a class for an expanded clone.

V gene	CDR3 length	D gene	clone size	J gene	CDR3 protein	CDR3 DNA
TRBV27	14	TRBD1	NA	TRBJ2-7	CASKGTGGSYEQYF	TGTGCCAGCAAGGGGACAGGGGGTTCCTACGAGCAGTACTTC
TRBV18	12	NA	once	TRBJ1-1	CASSVQGTEAFF	TGTGCCAGCTCAGTCCAGGGCACTGAAGCTTTCTTT
TRBV4-2	15	NA	many	TRBJ1-4	CASSQSQGTNEKLFF	TGTGCCAGCAGCCAAAGCCAGGGTACTAATGAAAAACTGTTTTTT
TRBV18	15	NA	NA	TRBJ2-7	CASSPGGDRADEQYF	TGTGCCAGCTCCCCGGGGGGGGACAGGGCGGACGAGCAGTACTTC
TRBV28	12	NA	once	TRBJ2-7	CASSSDLREQYF	TGTGCCAGCAGTTCAGACCTGAGGGAGCAGTACTTC
TRBV19	16	TRBD1	NA	TRBJ1-2	CATLQGGRQGFDGYTF	TGTGCCACCCTTCAGGGGGGGCGGCAGGGTTTTGATGGCTACACCTTC
TRBV30	13	TRBD1	NA	TRBJ2-7	CAWRKGQTDEQYF	TGTGCCTGGAGAAAGGGACAGACTGACGAGCAGTACTTC
TRBV29-1	13	TRBD1	once	TRBJ2-5	CSVATTGGETQYF	TGCAGCGTGGCAACGACAGGGGGAGAGACCCAGTACTTC
TRBV5-6	15	NA	NA	TRBJ1-2	CASSLVEQGPRGYTF	TGTGCCAGCAGCCTGGTCGAACAGGGCCCCCGTGGCTACACCTTC
TRBV7-9	14	NA	few	TRBJ1-2	CASSSRQTNYGYTF	TGTGCCAGCAGCTCCCGACAGACTAACTATGGCTACACCTTC
TRBV10-3	13	TRBD2	NA	TRBJ2-7	CAIRASGTHEQYF	TGTGCCATCCGGGCTAGCGGGACCCACGAGCAGTACTTC
TRBV5-6	14	TRBD1	NA	TRBJ2-3	CASSRTGSLDTQYF	TGTGCCAGCAGTCGGACAGGGAGTCTGGATACGCAGTATTTT
TRBV18	15	NA	once	TRBJ2-5	CASSPPAGARETQYF	TGTGCCAGCTCACCACCGGCCGGGGCCCGGGAGACCCAGTACTTC
TRBV7-2	12	NA	once	TRBJ2-7	CASSPGLYEQYF	TGTGCCAGCAGCCCAGGCCTATACGAGCAGTACTTC
TRBV7-8	13	NA	few	TRBJ1-4	CASSVHRVEKLFF	TGTGCCAGCAGCGTTCACAGGGTTGAAAAACTGTTTTTT
TRBV4-2	14	TRBD1	few	TRBJ1-2	CASSPNTGDYGYTF	TGTGCCAGCAGCCCCAACACAGGGGACTATGGCTACACCTTC
TRBV11-3	16	NA	NA	TRBJ2-5	CASSPRNGFRGETQYF	TGTGCCAGCAGCCCGCGAAATGGGTTTAGAGGGGAGACCCAGTACTTC
TRBV19	13	TRBD1	NA	TRBJ1-2	CASSIGQGYGYTF	TGTGCCAGTAGTATTGGACAGGGGTATGGCTACACCTTC
TRBV28	16	TRBD1	NA	TRBJ1-1	CASRPSRQGAGTEAFF	TGTGCCAGCAGACCCTCTCGACAGGGGGCGGGGACTGAAGCTTTCTTT
TRBV7-2	16	NA	NA	TRBJ2-6	CASSLAGIPGANVLTF	TGTGCCAGCAGCTTAGCGGGCATTCCTGGGGCCAACGTCCTGACTTTC
TRBV11-2	14	NA	few	TRBJ2-2	CASSLISPSGELFF	TGTGCCAGCAGCTTAATCTCCCCGAGCGGGGAGCTGTTTTTT
TRBV4-3	18	NA	NA	TRBJ1-2	CASSQDIGRGVRNYGYTF	TGCGCCAGCAGCCAAGACATTGGCAGGGGCGTTCGTAACTATGGCTACACCTTC
TRBV2	14	TRBD2	few	TRBJ2-5	CASLWASGQETQYF	TGTGCCAGCCTTTGGGCTAGCGGCCAAGAGACCCAGTACTTC
TRBV5-1	17	TRBD2	NA	TRBJ2-1	CASSHGLATISYNEQFF	TGCGCCAGCAGCCACGGACTAGCGACGATCTCCTACAATGAGCAGTTCTTC
TRBV6-6	14	NA	NA	TRBJ1-5	CASSSTGPNQPQHF	TGTGCCAGCAGTTCGACAGGACCCAATCAGCCCCAGCATTTT
TRBV2	14	NA	NA	TRBJ1-5	CASSGGTSNQPQHF	TGTGCCAGCAGCGGTGGGACGAGCAATCAGCCCCAGCATTTT
TRBV6-6	14	TRBD2	NA	TRBJ2-7	CASRGRASGYEQYF	TGTGCCAGCAGGGGAAGGGCTAGCGGCTACGAGCAGTACTTC
TRBV4-1	12	NA	few	TRBJ1-1	CASGREGTEAFF	TGCGCCAGTGGGCGGGAGGGCACTGAAGCTTTCTTT
TRBV28	14	NA	NA	TRBJ2-6	CASSPRSGANVLTF	TGTGCCAGCAGTCCCCGCTCTGGGGCCAACGTCCTGACTTTC
TRBV6-1	13	NA	NA	TRBJ1-2	CASGGGWDYGYTF	TGTGCCAGCGGGGGGGGCTGGGACTATGGCTACACCTTC
TRBV7-9	13	TRBD1	NA	TRBJ1-3	CASTGDRENTIYF	TGTGCCAGCACCGGGGACAGGGAGAACACCATATATTTT
TRBV30	15	NA	few	TRBJ1-5	CAWSATGALVRPQHF	TGTGCCTGGAGTGCAACAGGAGCCCTGGTTCGGCCCCAGCATTTT
TRBV11-2	17	NA	NA	TRBJ2-6	CASSPLTYLSGANVLTF	TGTGCCAGCAGCCCATTGACTTACCTCTCTGGGGCCAACGTCCTGACTTTC
TRBV2	15	NA	NA	TRBJ2-6	CASSEFLSGANVLTF	TGTGCCAGCAGTGAATTCCTCTCTGGGGCCAACGTCCTGACTTTC
TRBV9	15	NA	many	TRBJ2-7	CASRGMWGSSYEQYF	TGTGCCAGCAGGGGTATGTGGGGGAGCTCCTACGAGCAGTACTTC
TRBV11-2	13	NA	NA	TRBJ2-4	CATTNLAKNIQYF	TGTGCCACAACGAATTTAGCCAAAAACATTCAGTACTTC
TRBV28	14	TRBD2	few	TRBJ2-7	CASSEISGWSEQYF	TGTGCCAGCAGTGAAATTAGCGGGTGGTCCGAGCAGTACTTC
TRBV5-1	14	NA	NA	TRBJ2-1	CASGSQGSYNEQFF	TGCGCCAGCGGGTCACAGGGTAGCTACAATGAGCAGTTCTTC
TRBV2	10	NA	many	TRBJ1-4	CASSTRTILF	TGTGCCAGCAGTACGAGGACAATCCTTTTT
TRBV27	15	TRBD1	NA	TRBJ1-2	CASRTGTESIYGYTF	TGTGCCAGCAGGACCGGGACAGAGTCAATCTATGGCTACACCTTC
TRBV6-6	15	TRBD2	NA	TRBJ2-7	CASSYPGGHAYEQYF	TGTGCCAGCAGTTACCCGGGGGGGCATGCCTACGAGCAGTACTTC
TRBV7-2	21	TRBD2	NA	TRBJ2-1	CASSIARAGTSGRGRYNEQFF	TGTGCCAGCAGCATAGCCCGCGCCGGGACTAGCGGGAGGGGCCGATACAATGAGCAGTTCTTC
TRBV19	15	NA	NA	TRBJ2-1	CASSILYPYDNEQFF	TGTGCCAGTAGTATTCTATACCCGTACGACAATGAGCAGTTCTTC
TRBV7-3	15	NA	NA	TRBJ2-7	CASSLYGGQSYEQYF	TGTGCCAGCAGCTTATACGGGGGGCAGTCCTACGAGCAGTACTTC
TRBV11-3	15	TRBD1	NA	TRBJ2-5	CASSLGHRGLETQYF	TGTGCCAGCAGCTTAGGTCACAGGGGGTTAGAGACCCAGTACTTC
TRBV7-6	14	NA	NA	TRBJ1-5	CASSFSGAGQPQHF	TGTGCCAGCAGCTTTAGCGGGGCTGGACAGCCCCAGCATTTT
TRBV5-8	13	NA	NA	TRBJ1-5	CASSAGLDQPQHF	TGTGCCAGCAGCGCGGGGCTGGACCAGCCCCAGCATTTT
TRBV28	15	TRBD1	NA	TRBJ1-2	CASRPQGAFNYGYTF	TGTGCCAGCAGGCCACAGGGGGCGTTTAACTATGGCTACACCTTC
TRBV11-2	15	TRBD1	few	TRBJ1-1	CASSSVRGMNTEAFF	TGTGCCAGCAGCTCCGTCAGGGGGATGAACACTGAAGCTTTCTTT
TRBV6-5	15	TRBD2	NA	TRBJ2-2	CASRPRAGVTGELFF	TGTGCCAGCAGGCCTAGAGCGGGAGTTACCGGGGAGCTGTTTTTT
TRBV6-1	13	TRBD1	few	TRBJ2-4	CASSGTGRNIQYF	TGTGCCAGCAGTGGGACAGGGAGAAACATTCAGTACTTC
TRBV25-1	15	TRBD1	NA	TRBJ2-2	CASSPTGQWAGELFF	TGTGCCAGCAGCCCTACGGGACAGTGGGCCGGGGAGCTGTTTTTT
TRBV20-1	11	NA	once	TRBJ1-2	CSARDWPTDTF	TGCAGTGCTAGAGATTGGCCGACAGACACCTTC